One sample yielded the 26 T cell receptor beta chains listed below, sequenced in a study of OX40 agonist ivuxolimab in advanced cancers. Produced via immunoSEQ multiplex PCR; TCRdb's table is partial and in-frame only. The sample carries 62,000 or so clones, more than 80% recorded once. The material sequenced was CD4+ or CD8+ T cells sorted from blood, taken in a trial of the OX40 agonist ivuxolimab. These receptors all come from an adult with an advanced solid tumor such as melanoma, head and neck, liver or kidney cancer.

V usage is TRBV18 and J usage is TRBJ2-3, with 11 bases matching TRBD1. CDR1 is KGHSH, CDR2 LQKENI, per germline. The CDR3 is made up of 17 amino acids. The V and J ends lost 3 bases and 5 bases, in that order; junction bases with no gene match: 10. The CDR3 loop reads CASSPRLGQGAEDTQYF. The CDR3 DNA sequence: TGTGCCAGCTCACCCAGACTAGGACAGGGGGCCGAAGATACGCAGTATTTT. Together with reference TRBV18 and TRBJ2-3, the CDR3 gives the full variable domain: NAGVMQNPRHLVRRRGQEARLRCSPMKGHSHVYWYRQLPEEGLKFMVYLQKENIIDESGMPKERFSAEFPKEGPSILRIQQVVRGDSAAYFCASSPRLGQGAEDTQYFGPGTRLTVL.

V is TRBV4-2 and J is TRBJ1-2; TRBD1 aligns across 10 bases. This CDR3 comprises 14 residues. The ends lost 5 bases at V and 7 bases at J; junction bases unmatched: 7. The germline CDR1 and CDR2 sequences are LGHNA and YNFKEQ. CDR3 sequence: CASSRDRGDSGYTF. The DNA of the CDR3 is TGTGCCAGCAGCAGGGACAGGGGAGATAGTGGCTACACCTTC.

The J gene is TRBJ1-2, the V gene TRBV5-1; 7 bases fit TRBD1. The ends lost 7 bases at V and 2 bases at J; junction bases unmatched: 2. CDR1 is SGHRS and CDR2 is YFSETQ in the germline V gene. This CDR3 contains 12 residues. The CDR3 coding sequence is TGCGCCAGCGCGGGACAGAACTATGGCTACACCTTC. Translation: CASAGQNYGYTF.

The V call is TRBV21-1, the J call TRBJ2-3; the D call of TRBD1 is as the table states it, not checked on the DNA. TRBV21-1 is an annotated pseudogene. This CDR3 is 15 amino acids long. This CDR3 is CASSKGWASTDTQYF. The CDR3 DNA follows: TGTGCCAGCAGCAAAGGCTGGGCTAGCACAGATACGCAGTATTTT.

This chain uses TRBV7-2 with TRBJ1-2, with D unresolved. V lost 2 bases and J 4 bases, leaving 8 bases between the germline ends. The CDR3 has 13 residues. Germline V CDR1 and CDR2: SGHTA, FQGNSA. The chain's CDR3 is CASSLPIAYGYTF. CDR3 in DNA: TGTGCCAGCAGCTTACCTATAGCCTATGGCTACACCTTC.

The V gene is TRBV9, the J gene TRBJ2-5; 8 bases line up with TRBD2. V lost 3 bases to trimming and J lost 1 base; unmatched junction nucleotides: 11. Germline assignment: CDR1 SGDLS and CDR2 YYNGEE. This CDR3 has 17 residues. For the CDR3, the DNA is TGTGCCAGCAGCGCCTCGGGGCGAGCGGGAGTCCAAGAGACCCAGTACTTC. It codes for CASSASGRAGVQETQYF.

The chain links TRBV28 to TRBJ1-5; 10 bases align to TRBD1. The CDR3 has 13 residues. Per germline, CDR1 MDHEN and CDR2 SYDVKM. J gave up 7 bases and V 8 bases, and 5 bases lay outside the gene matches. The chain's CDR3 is CASRKTGGQPQHF. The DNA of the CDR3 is TGTGCCAGCCGCAAGACAGGGGGCCAGCCCCAGCATTTT.

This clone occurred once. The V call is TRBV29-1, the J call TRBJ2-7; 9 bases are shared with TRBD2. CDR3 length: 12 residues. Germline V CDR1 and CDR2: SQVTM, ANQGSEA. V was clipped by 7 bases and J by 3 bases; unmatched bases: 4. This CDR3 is CSGGGDRYEQYF. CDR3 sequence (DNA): TGCAGCGGCGGGGGGGATCGCTACGAGCAGTACTTC.

CDR3 amino acids: CASSSGTGAFEQFF. CDR3 nucleotide sequence: TGCGCCAGCAGCTCCGGGACAGGCGCTTTTGAGCAGTTCTTC. The chain links TRBV5-1 to TRBJ2-1; 8 nucleotides align to TRBD1. The CDR3 runs to 14 residues. Germline CDR1 is SGHRS and CDR2 is YFSETQ. The junction had 8 bases not matched to a gene; V was cut back by 3 bases and J by 9 bases.

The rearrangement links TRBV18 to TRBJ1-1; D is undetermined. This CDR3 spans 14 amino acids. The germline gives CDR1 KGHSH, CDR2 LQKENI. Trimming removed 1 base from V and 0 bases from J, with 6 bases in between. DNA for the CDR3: TGTGCCAGCTCACCACTGGAACTGAACACTGAAGCTTTCTTT. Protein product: CASSPLELNTEAFF.

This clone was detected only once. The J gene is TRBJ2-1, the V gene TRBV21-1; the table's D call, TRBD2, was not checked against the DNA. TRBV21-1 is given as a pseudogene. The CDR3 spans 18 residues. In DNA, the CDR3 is TGTGCCAGCAGCAAATCCCGCCCATCTAGCGGGAGGTTGGGGGAGCAGTTCTTC. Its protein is CASSKSRPSSGRLGEQFF.

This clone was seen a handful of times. DNA for the CDR3: TGTGCCAGCAGTTTAGGGGGGCGGGGCAGGAGCTCTGGAAACACCATATATTTT. It is translated as CASSLGGRGRSSGNTIYF. The rearrangement links TRBV28 to TRBJ1-3, with D possibly matching TRBD1 (6 bases). Germline CDR1 reads MDHEN; CDR2 reads SYDVKM. V dropped 2 bases and J dropped 0 bases, with 17 bases sitting between them. This CDR3 contains 18 residues.

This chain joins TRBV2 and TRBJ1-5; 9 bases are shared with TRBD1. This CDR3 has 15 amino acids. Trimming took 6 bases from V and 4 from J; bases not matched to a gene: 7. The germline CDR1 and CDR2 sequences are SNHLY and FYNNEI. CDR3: CASSPGQGKNQPQHF. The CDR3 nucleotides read TGTGCCAGCAGCCCGGGACAGGGAAAAAATCAGCCCCAGCATTTT.

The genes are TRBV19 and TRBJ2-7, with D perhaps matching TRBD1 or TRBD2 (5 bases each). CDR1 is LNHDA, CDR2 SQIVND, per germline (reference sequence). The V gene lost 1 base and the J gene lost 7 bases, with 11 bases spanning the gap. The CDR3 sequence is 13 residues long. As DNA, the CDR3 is TGTGCCAGTAGTATAGGACAGAGGGGTGAGCAGTACTTC. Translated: CASSIGQRGEQYF.

CDR3 region: CASSEEARPSTDTQYF. The CDR3 region has the DNA TGTGCCAGCAGTGAAGAGGCTAGGCCGAGCACAGATACGCAGTATTTT. The gene calls are TRBV6-1 and TRBJ2-3; D uncertain. Germline CDR1 reads MNHNS; CDR2 reads SASEGT. The CDR3 covers 16 residues. Trimming cost V 1 base and J 0 bases, with 11 bases left between them.

CDR3 loop: CASSLTPGGHYEQYF. CDR3 coding DNA: TGTGCCAGCAGTTTAACCCCAGGGGGCCACTACGAGCAGTACTTC. The V call is TRBV11-2, the J call TRBJ2-7; 8 nucleotides agree with TRBD1. Per germline, CDR1 SGHAT and CDR2 FQNNGV. Losses at the gene ends were 6 bases for V and 3 bases for J; bases not matched to a gene: 10. The CDR3 length is 15 residues.

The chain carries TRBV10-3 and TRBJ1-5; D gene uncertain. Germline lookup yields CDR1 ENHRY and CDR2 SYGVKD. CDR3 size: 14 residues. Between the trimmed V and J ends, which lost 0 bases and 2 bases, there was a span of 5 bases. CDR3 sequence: CAISESVGNQPQHF. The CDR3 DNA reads TGTGCCATCAGTGAGTCAGTAGGCAATCAGCCCCAGCATTTT.

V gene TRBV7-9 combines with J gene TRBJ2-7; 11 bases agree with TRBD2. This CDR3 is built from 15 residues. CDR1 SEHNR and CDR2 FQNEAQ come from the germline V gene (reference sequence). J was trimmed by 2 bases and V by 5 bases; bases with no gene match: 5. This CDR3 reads CASSKGLAVTYEQYF. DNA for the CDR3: TGTGCCAGCAGCAAGGGACTAGCGGTTACCTACGAGCAGTACTTC.

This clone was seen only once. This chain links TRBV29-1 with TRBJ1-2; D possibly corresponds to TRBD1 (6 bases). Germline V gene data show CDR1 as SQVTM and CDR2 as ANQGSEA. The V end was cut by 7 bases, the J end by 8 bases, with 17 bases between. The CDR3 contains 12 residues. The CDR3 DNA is TGCAGCGCTGGGGGGCAGGGCGGCGGCTACACCTTC. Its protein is CSAGGQGGGYTF.

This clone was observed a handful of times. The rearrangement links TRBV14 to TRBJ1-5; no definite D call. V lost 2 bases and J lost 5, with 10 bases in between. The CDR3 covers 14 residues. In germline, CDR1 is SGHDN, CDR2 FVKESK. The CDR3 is CASSQPNGDQPQHF. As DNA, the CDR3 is TGTGCCAGCAGCCAACCCAACGGGGATCAGCCCCAGCATTTT.

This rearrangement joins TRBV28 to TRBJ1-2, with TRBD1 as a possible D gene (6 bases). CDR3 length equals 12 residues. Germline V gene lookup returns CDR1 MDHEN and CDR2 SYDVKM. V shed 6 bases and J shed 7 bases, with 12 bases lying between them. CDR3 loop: CASRVQGSGYTF. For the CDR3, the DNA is TGTGCCAGCAGGGTACAGGGTTCTGGCTACACCTTC.

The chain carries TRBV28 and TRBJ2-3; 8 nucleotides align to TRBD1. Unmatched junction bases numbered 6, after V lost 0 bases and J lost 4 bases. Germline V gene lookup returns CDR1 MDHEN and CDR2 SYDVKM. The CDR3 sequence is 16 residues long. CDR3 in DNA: TGTGCCAGCAGTTTATGGCAGGGGGCCCGCGCAGATACGCAGTATTTT. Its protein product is CASSLWQGARADTQYF.

In DNA, the CDR3 is TGTGCCAGTAGTATATCAGACAGCTCTGGAAACACCATATATTTT. Its translation is CASSISDSSGNTIYF. The chain recombines TRBV19 with TRBJ1-3, with D possibly being TRBD1 (5 bases). The V and J ends lost 2 bases and 0 bases respectively, with 8 bases between them. Per germline, CDR1 LNHDA and CDR2 SQIVND (reference sequence). This CDR3 comprises 15 residues.

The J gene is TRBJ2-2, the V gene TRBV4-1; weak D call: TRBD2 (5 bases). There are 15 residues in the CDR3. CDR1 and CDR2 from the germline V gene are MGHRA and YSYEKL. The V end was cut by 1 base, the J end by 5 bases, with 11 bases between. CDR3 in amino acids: CASSQGGLGTGELFF. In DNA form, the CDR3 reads TGCGCCAGCAGCCAAGGAGGGTTGGGGACCGGGGAGCTGTTTTTT.

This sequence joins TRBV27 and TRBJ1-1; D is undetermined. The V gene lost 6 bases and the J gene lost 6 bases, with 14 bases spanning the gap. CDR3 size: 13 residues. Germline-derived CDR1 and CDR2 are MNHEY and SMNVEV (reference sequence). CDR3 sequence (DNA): TGTGCCAGCAGCCATCCGGGCCTCCCTGAAGCTTTCTTT. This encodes CASSHPGLPEAFF.

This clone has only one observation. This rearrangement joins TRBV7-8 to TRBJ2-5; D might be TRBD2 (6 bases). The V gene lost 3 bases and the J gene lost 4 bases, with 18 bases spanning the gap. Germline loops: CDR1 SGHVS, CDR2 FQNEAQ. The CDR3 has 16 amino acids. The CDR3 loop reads CASSFSPGGMGETQYF. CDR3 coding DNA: TGTGCCAGCAGCTTCTCGCCCGGCGGGATGGGAGAGACCCAGTACTTC. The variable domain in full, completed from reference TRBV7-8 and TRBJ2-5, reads GAGVSQSPRYKVAKRGQDVALRCDPISGHVSLFWYQQALGQGPEFLTYFQNEAQLDKSGLPSDRFFAERPEGSVSTLKIQRTQQEDSAVYLCASSFSPGGMGETQYFGPGTRLLVL.